The entry below gives a single T cell receptor (beta chain) sequence along with its context. This clonotype was observed a handful of times. What this receptor recognizes is not known. Base qualities were left out, and no much larger clone turns up one base away. The treatment or condition label corresponds to: in vitro stimulation with specific CMV peptide epitopes to enrich CMV-specific T cells. This record comes from a study of T cell repertoires in cytomegalovirus infection (dated by TCRdb to between 2017 and 2020). Background for the entire study: The peptide stimulations were aimed at well-studied HLA-B-restricted epitopes as well as recently identified HLA-C-restricted CMV epitopes, whose presentation resists viral immunomodulation. Donor HLA type was relevant to the analysis, as public TCR beta signatures indicated carriage of CMV infection together with the matching HLA type. The investigation overall reported the following: In the ex vivo response, HLA-C-restricted CMV-specific TCR beta clonotypes were dominant, and in two of eight donors the single most frequent clonotype came from this HLA-C-restricted group. In both this cohort and an independent cohort of 300 to 450 donors, the cumulative frequency of public TCR beta family members distinguished carriers of CMV infection plus the relevant HLA type.

The instrument given in TCRdb is Illumina HiSeq 1500. The raw public data were reprocessed by TCRdb itself: fastp quality trimming at Q25, MiXCR clonotype calling, in-frame beta chains only. CDR3 protein duplicates are merged, each entry listing the most common genes and DNA. Across this sample there are almost 90,000 distinct CDR3 sequences, with 25% to 30% seen only once. Of the sample, about 65% falls within the top ten clones. V gives up 9 bases and J gives up 2 bases, and the segment between their germline ends measures 13 bases. As encoded in the germline V gene (reference sequence), CDR1 is LNHDA while CDR2 is SQIVND. Reading from cysteine to phenylalanine, the CDR3 counts 14 amino acids. Solely the CDR3 DNA is kept, with 42 bases framed from the first base.

This clonotype was sampled from a human donor in good health (CMV status not recorded). Some clones in this sample may be carry-over from other donors' samples. Sequencing used CD8+ T cells from cultured PBMCs, obtained from culture after CMV antigen stimulation. Recombination connected TRBV19 to TRBJ2-2; matching of 5 bases hints at TRBD1 as the D gene. Here the CDR3 is given as CASVSRGNTGELFF. The nucleotides are TGTGCCAGCGTCAGTAGGGGCAACACCGGGGAGCTGTTTTTT.